These 25 T cell receptor beta chains were all obtained from the same sample, sequenced in a study of control samples from healthy donors and cancer patients. TCRdb keeps only in-frame clones here, not all; method: immunoSEQ multiplex PCR. The sample yields about 82,000 clones, approximately 89% seen once. Sequenced: blood. The receptors were sampled from a man aged 50-60 years in good health.

The CDR3 region has the DNA TGTGCCAGCAACTCCTGGGGGCCGCCGATGTACGAGCAGTACGTC. Translating it yields CASNSWGPPMYEQYV. This sequence joins TRBV5-4 and TRBJ2-7; tentatively, D is TRBD1 (6 bases). Germline V gene data show CDR1 as SGHNT and CDR2 as YYREEE (reference sequence). The ends were cut back, 6 bases at V and 4 bases at J, with 20 bases in the middle. This CDR3 has 15 amino acids.

The rearrangement links TRBV10-3 to TRBJ2-3; TRBD2 matches at 10 bases. The CDR3 has 16 residues. Germline CDR1 and CDR2: ENHRY and SYGVKD. V trimming: 0 bases; J trimming: 4 bases; junction bases outside the gene matches: 4. CDR3 protein: CAISESGAGGPDTQYF. The CDR3 region has the DNA TGTGCCATCAGTGAGTCTGGAGCGGGGGGGCCAGATACGCAGTATTTT.

J is TRBJ2-3 and V is TRBV24-1; 7 bases map to TRBD2. The germline V gene encodes CDR1 KGHDR and CDR2 SFDVKD. Trimming at V came to 4 bases and at J to 2 bases, leaving 5 bases not matched to a gene. This CDR3 contains 15 residues. CDR3 sequence: CATSESTSFTDTQYF. The CDR3 DNA sequence: TGTGCCACCAGTGAATCGACTAGCTTCACAGATACGCAGTATTTT.

V gene TRBV4-1 combines with J gene TRBJ1-6; a weak D match, TRBD1 (5 bases). The V gene's germline CDR1 is MGHRA and CDR2 YSYEKL. The length of the CDR3 is 14 residues. The ends were cut back, 0 bases at V and 7 bases at J, with 7 bases in the middle. In DNA, the CDR3 is TGCGCCAGCAGCCAAGACAGGGTGAATTCACCCCTCCACTTT. This sequence encodes CASSQDRVNSPLHF.

CDR3 in amino acids: CATGGQEDTHEQYF. Written as DNA, the CDR3 is TGTGCCACCGGGGGACAGGAGGATACCCACGAGCAGTACTTC. The gene calls are TRBV2 and TRBJ2-7; 8 bases fit TRBD1. CDR1 and CDR2 from the germline V gene are SNHLY and FYNNEI. This CDR3 contains 14 residues. V dropped 10 bases and J dropped 5; count of bases not matched to a gene: 13.

The V and J genes are TRBV6-5 and TRBJ1-1, with D perhaps TRBD1 (5 bases). The germline V gene has CDR1 MNHEY and CDR2 SVGAGI. V dropped 6 bases and J dropped 5 bases, with 13 bases sitting between them. CDR3 length: 13 amino acids. DNA for the CDR3: TGTGCCAGCAGCCACGACAGAAAAACTGAAGCTTTCTTT. Its protein product is CASSHDRKTEAFF.

V and J are TRBV18 and TRBJ2-3; D is uncertain. The CDR3 has 13 amino acids. CDR1 and CDR2 from the germline V gene are KGHSH and LQKENI. Deletions cut 4 bases from V and 4 bases from J, with 9 bases between. CDR3 nucleotides: TGTGCCAGCTCACTGGCTAGGGCAGATACGCAGTATTTT. Residues: CASSLARADTQYF.

The J gene is TRBJ1-1, the V gene TRBV6-6; D not certain. Germline CDR1 MNHNY, CDR2 SVGAGI (reference sequence). V lost 6 bases to trimming and J lost 0 bases, with 8 bases between them. This CDR3 spans 13 amino acids. The chain's CDR3 is CASRNLMNTEAFF. The CDR3 DNA is TGTGCCAGCAGAAACCTCATGAACACTGAAGCTTTCTTT.

J is TRBJ2-2 and V is TRBV5-1, with TRBD1 matching over 7 bases. The V and J ends lost 5 bases and 4 bases, in that order; junction bases with no gene match: 8. CDR3 length: 15 residues. Germline values: CDR1 SGHRS, CDR2 YFSETQ. The CDR3 DNA reads TGCGCCAGCAGACCTCTACAGGGGACCACCGGGGAGCTGTTTTTT. Protein sequence: CASRPLQGTTGELFF. The whole variable domain, filled in from reference TRBV5-1 and TRBJ2-2, reads KAGVTQTPRYLIKTRGQQVTLSCSPISGHRSVSWYQQTPGQGLQFLFEYFSETQRNKGNFPGRFSGRQFSNSRSEMNVSTLELGDSALYLCASRPLQGTTGELFFGEGSRLTVL.

The V call is TRBV7-3, the J call TRBJ1-1; possible D gene TRBD1, 5 bases. CDR1 SGHTA and CDR2 FQGTGA come from the germline V gene. This CDR3 is 16 amino acids long. Trimming took 5 bases from V and 1 from J, leaving 17 bases between them. The CDR3 bases are TGTGCCAGCAGCGCAACCGTACCGGGGCCGAACACTGAAGCTTTCTTT. Protein: CASSATVPGPNTEAFF.

The V and J genes are TRBV7-9 and TRBJ1-4; possibly TRBD1 for D (5 bases). This CDR3 has 14 amino acids. Germline V gives CDR1 SEHNR, CDR2 FQNEAQ (reference sequence). Trimming took 1 base from V and 4 from J, leaving 7 bases between them. The CDR3 DNA is TGTGCCAGCAGCTTAGGACAGATTAATGAAAAACTGTTTTTT. Translated: CASSLGQINEKLFF. The complete variable domain, with remaining parts taken from reference TRBV7-9 and TRBJ1-4, reads DTGVSQNPRHKITKRGQNVTFRCDPISEHNRLYWYRQTLGQGPEFLTYFQNEAQLEKSRLLSDRFSAERPKGSFSTLEIQRTEQGDSAMYLCASSLGQINEKLFFGSGTQLSVL.

The rearrangement uses TRBV19 and TRBJ2-4; no firm D call. Germline CDR1 LNHDA, CDR2 SQIVND (reference sequence). This CDR3 region has 14 residues. V lost 2 bases and J lost 3, with 8 bases in between. CDR3 in DNA: TGTGCCAGTAGTATAATGGGCGGCAAAAACATTCAGTACTTC. This codes for CASSIMGGKNIQYF.

This clone was found once. The chain recombines TRBV6-5 with TRBJ2-2; D might be TRBD2 (5 bases). The CDR3 consists of 12 residues. CDR1 MNHEY and CDR2 SVGAGI come from the germline V gene. Deletions cut 7 bases from V and 6 bases from J, with 9 bases between. CDR3 nucleotide sequence: TGTGCCAGCAATACCGGGGCCGGGGAGCTGTTTTTT. Translating gives CASNTGAGELFF.

The J gene is TRBJ1-2, the V gene TRBV6-1, with D unresolved. CDR1 is MNHNS and CDR2 is SASEGT in the germline V gene. The CDR3 consists of 16 residues. The V and J ends lost 2 bases and 2 bases respectively, with 15 bases between them. The DNA for the CDR3 is TGTGCCAGCAGTGAAAGGTTAGGCCAGACGAACTATGGCTACACCTTC. This sequence encodes CASSERLGQTNYGYTF.

The chain is built from TRBV27 and TRBJ1-6; D is unresolved. Germline CDR1 MNHEY, CDR2 SMNVEV (reference sequence). This CDR3 is built from 11 residues. Deletions cut 7 bases from V and 2 bases from J, with 0 bases between. The CDR3 nucleotides read TGTGCCAGCACCTATAATTCACCCCTCCACTTT. Its translation is CASTYNSPLHF.

The chain links TRBV9 to TRBJ1-2, with 8 bases aligning to TRBD1. V gave up 3 bases and J gave up 6 bases; unmatched junction bases: 10. Germline V gene sequence: CDR1 SGDLS, CDR2 YYNGEE. The CDR3 totals 15 residues. The DNA of the CDR3 is TGTGCCAGCAGCGGGTCTCAGACAGGGGCACATGGCTACACCTTC. Translation: CASSGSQTGAHGYTF.

V is TRBV5-1 and J is TRBJ1-1, with D possibly matching TRBD1 (5 bases). The V gene's germline CDR1 is SGHRS and CDR2 YFSETQ. CDR3 length: 16 amino acids. Trimming pared 2 bases from V and 3 bases from J, leaving 17 bases between. CDR3 DNA: TGCGCCAGCAGCTTAGGATGGGGGGAAGGGGACACTGAAGCTTTCTTT. This codes for CASSLGWGEGDTEAFF. The complete variable domain, with remaining parts taken from reference TRBV5-1 and TRBJ1-1, reads KAGVTQTPRYLIKTRGQQVTLSCSPISGHRSVSWYQQTPGQGLQFLFEYFSETQRNKGNFPGRFSGRQFSNSRSEMNVSTLELGDSALYLCASSLGWGEGDTEAFFGQGTRLTVV.

The chain uses TRBV5-1 and TRBJ2-5; D ambiguous. CDR1 SGHRS and CDR2 YFSETQ come from the germline V gene. This CDR3 comprises 14 residues. Trimming pared 4 bases from V and 4 bases from J, leaving 14 bases between. CDR3 bases: TGCGCCAGCAGCCCTCGCAGTGGCGCAGAGACCCAGTACTTC. As protein: CASSPRSGAETQYF.

This clone came up a few times. The CDR3 protein is CASSFGLAGGTNEQFF. As DNA, the CDR3 is TGTGCCAGCAGCTTCGGATTAGCGGGAGGCACAAATGAGCAGTTCTTC. This sequence joins TRBV5-6 and TRBJ2-1; 10 positions agree with TRBD2. The length of the CDR3 is 16 residues. J gave up 7 bases and V 2 bases, and 9 bases lay outside the gene matches. Germline CDR1 SGHDT, CDR2 YYEEEE. Based on the CDR3 plus reference TRBV5-6 and TRBJ2-1, the full variable domain is DAGVTQSPTHLIKTRGQQVTLRCSPKSGHDTVSWYQQALGQGPQFIFQYYEEEERQRGNFPDRFSGHQFPNYSSELNVNALLLGDSALYLCASSFGLAGGTNEQFFGPGTRLTVL.

This clone was seen only once. This rearrangement joins TRBV21-1 to TRBJ2-1; the listed D gene, TRBD2, was not tested against the DNA. TRBV21-1 is termed a pseudogene. The CDR3 runs to 16 residues. The CDR3: CASSKGSGGPPLEQFF. CDR3 coding DNA: TGTGCCAGCAGCAAAGGTAGCGGGGGGCCCCCTCTTGAGCAGTTCTTC.

This chain connects TRBV3-1 (or the pseudogene TRBV3-2) to TRBJ2-3, with D possibly TRBD2 on 5 matching bases. CDR1 is LGHDT, CDR2 YNNKEL, per germline (reference sequence). The V gene lost 2 bases and the J gene lost 2 bases, with 17 bases spanning the gap. The CDR3 spans 17 residues. The CDR3 loop is CASSQYKAEDNTDTQYF. CDR3 nucleotides: TGTGCCAGCAGCCAATACAAAGCGGAGGATAACACAGATACGCAGTATTTT.

To note about this clone: In the same sample, other DNA sequences code for this CDR3. The chain combines TRBV5-1 with TRBJ1-1, with TRBD1 identical over 7 bases. In germline, CDR1 is SGHRS, CDR2 YFSETQ. V lost 2 bases to trimming and J lost 3 bases; unmatched junction nucleotides: 1. This CDR3 has 13 residues. The CDR3 loop reads CASSLTGDTEAFF. The CDR3 DNA is TGCGCCAGCAGCTTAACAGGGGACACTGAAGCTTTCTTT.

CDR3: CSEGLAGAEQFF. The CDR3 DNA reads as TGCAGCGAGGGACTAGCGGGAGCTGAGCAGTTCTTC. The V call is TRBV29-1, the J call TRBJ2-1; 14 bases line up with TRBD2. The CDR3 totals 12 residues. J was trimmed by 9 bases and V by 7 bases; bases with no gene match: 2. Looked up from germline, CDR1 is SQVTM and CDR2 is ANQGSEA.

This chain joins TRBV30 and TRBJ1-2; the D gene is possibly TRBD1 (6 bases). V dropped 4 bases and J dropped 5 bases, with 20 bases sitting between them. The germline gives CDR1 GTSNPN, CDR2 SVGIG (reference sequence). The CDR3 is made up of 15 amino acids. The CDR3 coding sequence is TGTGCCTGGATTCCCCAGGGGAGGGTAAAATATGGCTACACCTTC. It yields the protein CAWIPQGRVKYGYTF.

The chain combines TRBV10-3 with TRBJ1-1; D is possibly TRBD1 (5 bases). The CDR3 consists of 12 residues. Trimming pared 0 bases from V and 10 bases from J, leaving 9 bases between. CDR1 ENHRY and CDR2 SYGVKD come from the germline V gene. CDR3 DNA: TGTGCCATCAGTGAGTCTTCCGGGGGAGCTTTCTTT. Translated: CAISESSGGAFF.